This is a list of T cell receptor beta chains from one sample in a study of neurological immune-mediated disorders. TCRdb re-derived calls from the 5' RACE reads in MiXCR, one entry per CDR3 protein. In the table there are tens of thousands of distinct CDR3 sequences, roughly 10% of which are singletons. The specimen was PBMCs. These TCRs come from a male donor with HTLV-1-associated myelopathy (HAM/TSP). The CDR3 runs from the conserved cysteine through the conserved F or W. The D gene is left open where the match is weak. Size is stated for part of the rows, as once, few or many counts, or as a class when the clone is expanded.

d_gene,j_gene,abundance,v_gene,CDR3nt,CDR3aa
TRBD2,TRBJ2-3,many,TRBV6-2/TRBV6-3,TGTGCCAGCAGTTACTCGGGACTAGCGGGGGGCGGGACGCAGTATTTT,CASSYSGLAGGGTQYF
NA,TRBJ2-1,many,TRBV6-6,TGTGCCAGCAGTTACTATAGTTCCCAGCAGTTCTTC,CASSYYSSQQFF
TRBD1,TRBJ1-2,many,TRBV5-8,TGTGCCAGCAGCCCGGGACAGGGGGCTAACTATGGCTACACCTTC,CASSPGQGANYGYTF
NA,TRBJ2-5,many,TRBV25-1,TGTGCCAGCAGTGACTCGGACCGTTACCAAGAGACCCAGTACTTC,CASSDSDRYQETQYF
NA,TRBJ2-7,many,TRBV9,TGTGCCAGCAGCGTCAGCTACGGTTACGAGCAGTACTTC,CASSVSYGYEQYF
NA,TRBJ2-2,many,TRBV14,TGTGCCAGCAGCCGGAGGTCCACCGGGGAGCTGTTTTTT,CASSRRSTGELFF
NA,TRBJ2-3,many,TRBV12-3/TRBV12-4,TGTGCCAGCAGCCTTTCAGGGGACTTAAGCACAGATACGCAGTATTTT,CASSLSGDLSTDTQYF
TRBD1,TRBJ1-2,many,TRBV6-5,TGTGCCAGCAGTGACTCAGGGGGCCCCTATGGCTACACCTTC,CASSDSGGPYGYTF
NA,TRBJ1-5,many,TRBV12-3/TRBV12-4,TGTGCCAGCAGTTTTTATAGCAATCAGCCCCAGCATTTT,CASSFYSNQPQHF
NA,TRBJ2-2,NA,TRBV14,TGTGCCAGCAGCCAAGTCAGGGGAGGCACCGGGGAGCTGTTTTTT,CASSQVRGGTGELFF
NA,TRBJ1-1,many,TRBV28,TGTGCCAGCAGTTTATTATCCCCCCTGGGAGCTTTCTTT,CASSLLSPLGAFF
NA,TRBJ2-5,NA,TRBV11-3,TGTGCCAGCAGCTTATCCGGGACCAATACGGGGGAGACCCAGTACTTC,CASSLSGTNTGETQYF
NA,TRBJ1-5,many,TRBV12-3/TRBV12-4,TGTGCCAGCAGTTTTCGTAGGCAGCCCCAGCATTTT,CASSFRRQPQHF
NA,TRBJ1-4,many,TRBV12-3/TRBV12-4,TGTGCCAGCAGTTTGGGGGTCGCTTATGAAAAACTGTTTTTT,CASSLGVAYEKLFF
NA,TRBJ1-1,many,TRBV5-4,TGTGCCAGCAGCTTGGAGCGGGGTCAGACGAACACTGAAGCTTTCTTT,CASSLERGQTNTEAFF
NA,TRBJ1-5,few,TRBV6-2/TRBV6-3,TGTGCCAGCAGTTACTCGGGGGGTGGACAGCCCCAGCATTTT,CASSYSGGGQPQHF
NA,TRBJ1-2,many,TRBV5-1,TGCGCCAGCAGCTTGTCGGGAGAGCCTCGGAACTATGGCTACACCTTC,CASSLSGEPRNYGYTF
NA,TRBJ1-5,many,TRBV12-3/TRBV12-4,TGTGCCAGCAGTCGCGACAGGCTAAATCAGCCCCAGCATTTT,CASSRDRLNQPQHF
NA,TRBJ1-1,many,TRBV9,TGTGCCAGCAGCCCAAATATCGGGGGGCGCGCAGACACTGAAGCTTTCTTT,CASSPNIGGRADTEAFF
TRBD2,TRBJ2-1,many,TRBV20-1,TGCAGTGCTTTTCTAGCGGGGGGATACAATGAGCAGTTCTTC,CSAFLAGGYNEQFF
TRBD2,TRBJ2-7,many,TRBV5-1,TGCGCCAGCAGCCCTTCTCTGGGGGGGGCCTACGAGCAGTACTTC,CASSPSLGGAYEQYF
NA,TRBJ2-3,many,TRBV5-1,TGCGCCAGCAGCTTGGGCCTGGCTAGCGAGATAGATACGCAGTATTTT,CASSLGLASEIDTQYF
NA,TRBJ2-7,once,TRBV29-1,TGCAGCTCCTCCGGGACAAACTACGAGCAGTACTTC,CSSSGTNYEQYF
TRBD1,TRBJ1-6,many,TRBV20-1,TGCAGTGCTAGAGGGGGGAGACAGGGAGTATCACCCCTCCACTTT,CSARGGRQGVSPLHF
TRBD2,TRBJ2-5,many,TRBV14,TGTGCCAGCAGCCAAGGACTAGCAACGGCCCAGTACTTC,CASSQGLATAQYF
NA,TRBJ1-2,many,TRBV20-1,TGCAGTGCTCGTTGGTCCCGGGGGACCCCTGGATATGGCTACACCTTC,CSARWSRGTPGYGYTF
NA,TRBJ2-1,many,TRBV5-1,TGCGCCAGCAGCTCCGTGACCGCTTCCTACAATGAGCAGTTCTTC,CASSSVTASYNEQFF
NA,TRBJ1-1,many,TRBV2,TGTGCCAGCGACTTAGAGGCTAACACTGAAGCTTTCTTT,CASDLEANTEAFF
NA,TRBJ1-5,many,TRBV6-6,TGTGCCAGCTCCGAGCAGGGTTATAATCAGCCCCAGCATTTT,CASSEQGYNQPQHF
TRBD1,TRBJ2-7,many,TRBV5-1,TGCGCCAGCAGAAGCGTTACAGGGGGCTACGAGCAGTACTTC,CASRSVTGGYEQYF
NA,TRBJ2-5,many,TRBV18,TGTGCCAGCTCACCGGACGGAACGTCGGAGACCCAGTACTTC,CASSPDGTSETQYF
NA,TRBJ1-2,many,TRBV28,TGTGCCAGCAGGCCGGCGGGGTTGGACTATGGCTACACCTTC,CASRPAGLDYGYTF
NA,TRBJ1-2,many,TRBV19,TGTGCCAGTAGTATGGGGCGGACGATCTATGGCTACACCTTC,CASSMGRTIYGYTF
NA,TRBJ2-3,many,TRBV20-1,TGCAGTGCTACTGACGGGTTTAGAACAGATACGCAGTATTTT,CSATDGFRTDTQYF
NA,TRBJ2-1,many,TRBV7-3,TGTGCCAGCAGCCCCGGGCCGGGAATGGCCGACAATGAGCAGTTCTTC,CASSPGPGMADNEQFF
NA,TRBJ2-3,many,TRBV5-1,TGCACCAGCAGCTTGGCCTCGGGCACAGATACGCAGTATTTT,CTSSLASGTDTQYF
NA,TRBJ2-1,many,TRBV10-2,TGCGCCAGCAGTGAGCTTCGGGGGGCTCTCTATGGGCAGTTCTTC,CASSELRGALYGQFF
NA,TRBJ2-7,many,TRBV12-3/TRBV12-4,TGTGCCAGCAGTTTACGGGGGGCGAGAGGCGAGCAGTACTTC,CASSLRGARGEQYF
NA,TRBJ1-2,many,TRBV15,TGTGCCACAAATCCCAGGGAGGATGGCTACACCTTC,CATNPREDGYTF
NA,TRBJ1-1,many,TRBV20-1,TGCAGTTACAAGGGGGGTTCGAACACTGAAGCTTTCTTT,CSYKGGSNTEAFF
NA,TRBJ2-3,many,TRBV2,TGTGCCAGCAAATTTGAGGCAGAGGCAGATACGCAGTATTTT,CASKFEAEADTQYF
TRBD1,TRBJ2-7,many,TRBV7-2,TGTGCCAGCAGCGCGACAGGGAGTTCCTACGAGCAGTACTTC,CASSATGSSYEQYF
TRBD2,TRBJ2-1,many,TRBV5-6,TGTGCCAGCAGCTTGGGGGGACTAGACGAAAATGAGCAGTTCTTC,CASSLGGLDENEQFF
NA,TRBJ2-7,many,TRBV20-1,TGCAGTGCAAGACCCCCCCCGGGGTATGAGCAGTACTTC,CSARPPPGYEQYF
NA,TRBJ2-6,NA,TRBV30,TGTGCCTGGAGTGTAGCTGGGGCCAACGTCCTGACTTTC,CAWSVAGANVLTF
NA,TRBJ1-5,many,TRBV7-8,TGTGCCAGCAGCTTAGCGAGAGGCAATCAGCCCCAGCATTTT,CASSLARGNQPQHF
NA,TRBJ2-1,many,TRBV28,TGTGCCAGCAGTTTAGGACCAGAGCAGTTCTTC,CASSLGPEQFF
NA,TRBJ1-6,many,TRBV6-6,TGTGCCAGCAGTTACTCTGGGAGGGGGAGTTCACCCCTCCACTTT,CASSYSGRGSSPLHF
NA,TRBJ2-7,many,TRBV6-5,TGTGCCAGCAGTGGCCGGGTCCCGGGTCGTTACGAGCAGTACTTC,CASSGRVPGRYEQYF
TRBD2,TRBJ2-7,many,TRBV5-5,TGTGCCAGCAGCTTGGAGCAGCGGGGGGCGTACGAGCAGTACTTC,CASSLEQRGAYEQYF
NA,TRBJ2-1,many,TRBV11-2,TGTGCCAGCAGCCGGGACCGACTCTCCTACAATGAGCAGTTCTTC,CASSRDRLSYNEQFF
TRBD2,TRBJ2-2,many,TRBV28,TGTGCCAGCAGTTTACAGCGGGGTAGCGGGGGGGCCGACGGGGAGCTGTTTTTT,CASSLQRGSGGADGELFF
NA,TRBJ1-2,many,TRBV20-1,TGCAGTGCTCCCCCGGGGCTCGACAGGTTTGAGGACACCTTC,CSAPPGLDRFEDTF
TRBD2,TRBJ2-3,many,TRBV7-2,TGTGCCAGCAGCTCGAGCCGCCTAGCGGGACGCACAGATACGCAGTATTTT,CASSSSRLAGRTDTQYF
TRBD1,TRBJ1-1,many,TRBV5-1,TGCGCCAGCAGCTGGGACAGGGGTGTGAACACTGAAGCTTTCTTT,CASSWDRGVNTEAFF
NA,TRBJ1-1,many,TRBV28,TGTGCCAGCAGTTTAGCGTTGGGCAAAAACACTGAAGCTTTCTTT,CASSLALGKNTEAFF
NA,TRBJ2-1,many,TRBV5-1,TGCGCCAGCAGCTTGCTCGCACAATACAATGAGCAGTTCTTC,CASSLLAQYNEQFF
NA,TRBJ1-1,many,TRBV12-3/TRBV12-4,TGTGCCAGCAGTTTTGAGGGACGGTTGAACACTGAAGCTTTCTTT,CASSFEGRLNTEAFF
NA,TRBJ1-3,many,TRBV21-1,TGTGCCAGCAGCAAAGGGGGACTTTTCTCTGGAAACACCATATATTTT,CASSKGGLFSGNTIYF